This T cell receptor (beta chain) was obtained from a study of OX40 agonist ivuxolimab in advanced cancers. Looking at the study overall: Patients were infused with ivuxolimab every 2 weeks at 0.01 to 10 mg/kg. Points from the study as a whole: Among the least clonally expanded were partial responders at 0.1-3.0 mg/kg. Circulating CD4+ and CD8+ T cells showed clonal expansion by week 6 at 0.1 to 3.0 mg/kg.

This clone was picked up one time. Its antigen is not known. The germline V gene encodes CDR1 MNHEY and CDR2 SVGAGI. CDR3 size: 14 residues. The V gene lost 6 bases and the J gene lost 7 bases, with 19 bases spanning the gap. The data were produced by immunoSEQ multiplex PCR, yet TCRdb's version contains in-frame clones alone and is incomplete. There are roughly 48,000 clones in the sample; 70% to 85% occur only once, and roughly 2.5% lies in the top ten. The chain has TRBV6-5 and TRBJ2-7; D might be TRBD2 (5 bases). The sample was CD4+ or CD8+ T cells sorted from blood, taken in a trial of the OX40 agonist ivuxolimab. The sequence came from an adult with an advanced solid tumor such as melanoma, head and neck, liver or kidney cancer. CDR3 protein: CASSPSRTTGEQYF. Here the CDR3 DNA reads TGTGCCAGCAGCCCATCACGGACCACGGGAGAGCAGTACTTC.